These 2 T cell receptor beta chains were all obtained from the same sample, sequenced in a study of CD8+ T cells in alopecia areata. Noted treatment: oral pan-JAK inhibitor, 5-10 mg twice daily. Reverse transcribed after extraction, RNA yielded cDNA as the sequencing template. Sequencing used immunoSEQ multiplex PCR; TCRdb keeps in-frame clones, though not all of them. Here the sample spans approximately 140,000 clones, about four fifths being singletons. The source was CD8+ T cells sorted from blood, collected at week 4, from a patient treated with tofacitinib. All receptors come from a human donor with alopecia areata.

This rearrangement joins TRBV7-6 to TRBJ1-6; D remains unclear. V shed 5 bases and J shed 7 bases, with 15 bases lying between them. This CDR3 is 15 amino acids long. Germline V lookup: CDR1 SGHVS, CDR2 FNYEAQ. The CDR3 sequence is CASSPTTGRNSPLHF. The CDR3 region has the DNA TGTGCCAGCAGCCCCACCACGGGGAGAAATTCACCCCTCCACTTT.

This chain uses TRBV7-2 with TRBJ2-7, with D perhaps assigned TRBD1 or TRBD2 (5 bases each). CDR3 length: 13 residues. Trimming pared 1 base from V and 5 bases from J, leaving 9 bases between. Germline V lookup: CDR1 SGHTA, CDR2 FQGNSA. The CDR3 region is CASSLGGEDEQYF. The CDR3 DNA reads as TGTGCCAGCAGCTTAGGAGGGGAAGACGAGCAGTACTTC.